The T cell receptor beta chain described here comes from a study of blood T cells in healthy people across ages. For the second PCR, which ran for about 7 to 11 cycles, a sample-barcoded 5' primer and a J-beta primer mix were used. TCRdb processed the 5' RACE reads anew with MiXCR; each CDR3 protein has one entry. The sample yields roughly 1.4 million distinct CDR3 sequences, 55% to 75% seen once. V was clipped by 1 base and J by 4 bases; unmatched bases: 5. CDR3 length equals 14 residues. Germline V gives CDR1 DFQATT, CDR2 SNEGSKA (reference sequence). The study, taken as a whole, reports: PBMCs were not sorted, which prevented a conclusive comparison of naive versus antigen-experienced cells.

The sample holds a few counts of this clonotype. What it binds is unknown. Sequences were obtained from blood. This chain joins TRBV20-1 and TRBJ2-5; the match to TRBD1 covers 8 bases. This TCR derives from a man between 18 and 35 years old in good health. The DNA of the CDR3 is TGCAGTGCTAGAGGGACAGGGAGTACAGAGACCCAGTACTTC. Translating gives CSARGTGSTETQYF.